The following is a T cell receptor beta chain sequence with its context. Its antigen is undetermined. The entry originates in a study of Ad26.COV2.S vaccination and SARS-CoV-2 variants. The CDR3 consists of 15 residues. The ends were cut back, 11 bases at V and 0 bases at J, with 17 bases in the middle. Germline V gene lookup returns CDR1 WNHNN and CDR2 SYGVQD (reference sequence). Clones were sequenced by immunoSEQ multiplex PCR, and TCRdb holds only the in-frame ones, with some missing. The table lists roughly 300,000 clones, 86% of them singletons. Study findings and constraints: Possibly, TCR breadth and depth analyses underestimated total T cell responses.

The treatment was: around 19 received Ad26.COV2.S at low or high dose, single or two shots; roughly five received placebo; per-sample allocation not given. It was on day 63 after the first vaccine or placebo injection that samples were taken. It was Wuhan-strain SARS-CoV-2 spike that the Ad26 vaccine vector expressed. This clonotype originated in a person between 18 and 60 years old who received the Ad26.COV2.S COVID-19 vaccine or a placebo. The specimen comprised peripheral blood, sampled in a trial of Ad26.COV2.S vaccine versus placebo. The chain has TRBV10-1 and TRBJ2-4, with D possibly TRBD2 on 6 matching bases. CDR3 sequence: CAPETWGVAKNIQYF. The CDR3 nucleotides are TGCGCCCCAGAGACGTGGGGGGTAGCCAAAAACATTCAGTACTTC.